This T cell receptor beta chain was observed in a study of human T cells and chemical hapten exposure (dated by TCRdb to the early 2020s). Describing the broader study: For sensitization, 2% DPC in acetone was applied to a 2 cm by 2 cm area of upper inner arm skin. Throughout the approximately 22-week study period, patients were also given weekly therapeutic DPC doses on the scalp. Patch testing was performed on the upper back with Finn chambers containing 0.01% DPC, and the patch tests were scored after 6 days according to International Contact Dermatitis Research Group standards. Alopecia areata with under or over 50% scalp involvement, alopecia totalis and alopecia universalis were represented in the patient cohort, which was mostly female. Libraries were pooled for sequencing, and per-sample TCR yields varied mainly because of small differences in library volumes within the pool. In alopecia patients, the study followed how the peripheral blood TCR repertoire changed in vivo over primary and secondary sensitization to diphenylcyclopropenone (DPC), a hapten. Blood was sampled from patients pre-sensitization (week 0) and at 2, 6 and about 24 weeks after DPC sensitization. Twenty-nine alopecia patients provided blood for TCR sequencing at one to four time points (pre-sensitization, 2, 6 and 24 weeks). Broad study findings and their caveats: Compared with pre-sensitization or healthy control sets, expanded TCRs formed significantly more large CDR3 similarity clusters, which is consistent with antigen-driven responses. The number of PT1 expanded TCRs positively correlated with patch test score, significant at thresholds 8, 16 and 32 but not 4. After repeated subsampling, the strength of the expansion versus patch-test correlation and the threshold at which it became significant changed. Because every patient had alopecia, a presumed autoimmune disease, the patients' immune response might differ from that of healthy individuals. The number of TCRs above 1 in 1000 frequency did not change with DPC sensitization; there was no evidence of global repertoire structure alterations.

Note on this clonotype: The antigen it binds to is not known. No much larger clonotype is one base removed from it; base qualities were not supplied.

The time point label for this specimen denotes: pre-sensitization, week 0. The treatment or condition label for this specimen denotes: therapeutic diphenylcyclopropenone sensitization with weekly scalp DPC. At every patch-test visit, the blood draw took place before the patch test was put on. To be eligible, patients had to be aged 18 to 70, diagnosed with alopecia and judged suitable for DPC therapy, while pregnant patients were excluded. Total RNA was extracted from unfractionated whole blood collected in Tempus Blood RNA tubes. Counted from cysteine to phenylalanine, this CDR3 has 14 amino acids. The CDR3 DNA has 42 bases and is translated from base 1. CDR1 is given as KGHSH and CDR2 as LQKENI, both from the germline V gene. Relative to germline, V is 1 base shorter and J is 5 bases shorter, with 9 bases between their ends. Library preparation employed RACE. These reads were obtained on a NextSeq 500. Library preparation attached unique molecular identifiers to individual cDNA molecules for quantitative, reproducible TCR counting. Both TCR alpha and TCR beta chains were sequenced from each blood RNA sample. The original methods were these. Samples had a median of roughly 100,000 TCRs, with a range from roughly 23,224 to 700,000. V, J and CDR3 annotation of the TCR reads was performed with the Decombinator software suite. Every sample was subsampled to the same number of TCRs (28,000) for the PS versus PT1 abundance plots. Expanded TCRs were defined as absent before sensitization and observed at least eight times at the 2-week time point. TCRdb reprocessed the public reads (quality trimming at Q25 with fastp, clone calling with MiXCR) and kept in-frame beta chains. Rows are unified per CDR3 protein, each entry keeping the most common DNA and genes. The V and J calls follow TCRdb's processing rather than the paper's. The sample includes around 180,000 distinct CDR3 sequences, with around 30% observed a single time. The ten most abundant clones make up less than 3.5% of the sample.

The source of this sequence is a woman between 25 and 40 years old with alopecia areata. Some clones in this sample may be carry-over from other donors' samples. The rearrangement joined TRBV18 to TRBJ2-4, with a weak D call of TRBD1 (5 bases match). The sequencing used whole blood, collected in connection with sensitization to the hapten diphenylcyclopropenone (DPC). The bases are TGTGCCAGCTCACCACGGTCCAGGGAAAACATTCAGTACTTC. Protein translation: CASSPRSRENIQYF.